This T cell receptor beta chain was profiled in a study of control samples from healthy donors and cancer patients. Germline CDR1 reads SNHLY; CDR2 reads FYNNEI. The length of the CDR3 is 15 residues. V was clipped by 6 bases and J by 1 base; unmatched bases: 8. Sequenced by immunoSEQ multiplex PCR; TCRdb stores in-frame clones only, minus some. The sample has under 70,000 clones, approximately 95% seen once. Sequenced sample: blood. The clonotype comes from a woman in her late teens or twenties in good health. The J gene is TRBJ2-7, the V gene TRBV2; 8 bases map to TRBD1. This CDR3 reads CASRARTGNSYEQYF. CDR3 sequence (DNA): TGTGCCAGCAGAGCCCGGACAGGGAATTCCTACGAGCAGTACTTC.